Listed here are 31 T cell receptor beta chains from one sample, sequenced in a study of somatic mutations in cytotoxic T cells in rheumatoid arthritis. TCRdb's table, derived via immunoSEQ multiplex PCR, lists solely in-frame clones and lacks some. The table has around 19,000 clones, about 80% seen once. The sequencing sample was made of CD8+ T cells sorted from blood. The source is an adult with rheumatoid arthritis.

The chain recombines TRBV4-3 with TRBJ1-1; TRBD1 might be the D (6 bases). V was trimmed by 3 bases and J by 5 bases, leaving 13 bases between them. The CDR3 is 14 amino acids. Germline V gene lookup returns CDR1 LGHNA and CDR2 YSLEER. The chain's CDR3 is CASSQNVGGTEAFF. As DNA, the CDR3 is TGCGCCAGCAGCCAGAATGTAGGGGGGACTGAAGCTTTCTTT.

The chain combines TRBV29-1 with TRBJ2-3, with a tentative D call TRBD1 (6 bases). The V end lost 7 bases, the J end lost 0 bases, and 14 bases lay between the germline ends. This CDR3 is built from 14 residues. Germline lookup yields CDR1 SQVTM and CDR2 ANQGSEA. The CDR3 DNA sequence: TGCAGCGCGACCGCCCAGGGGAGCACAGATACGCAGTATTTT. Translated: CSATAQGSTDTQYF.

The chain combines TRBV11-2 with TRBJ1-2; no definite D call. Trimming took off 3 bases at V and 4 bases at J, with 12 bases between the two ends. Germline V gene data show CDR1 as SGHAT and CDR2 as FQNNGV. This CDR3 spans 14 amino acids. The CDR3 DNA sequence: TGTGCCAGCAGCTTCGTCTTCACCTCCTATGGCTACACCTTC. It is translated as CASSFVFTSYGYTF. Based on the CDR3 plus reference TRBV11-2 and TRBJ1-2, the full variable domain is EAGVAQSPRYKIIEKRQSVAFWCNPISGHATLYWYQQILGQGPKLLIQFQNNGVVDDSQLPKDRFSAERLKGVDSTLKIQPAKLEDSAVYLCASSFVFTSYGYTFGSGTRLTVV.

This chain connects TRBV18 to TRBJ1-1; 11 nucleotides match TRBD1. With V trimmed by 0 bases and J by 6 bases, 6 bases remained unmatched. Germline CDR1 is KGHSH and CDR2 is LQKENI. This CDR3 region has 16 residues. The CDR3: CASSPPAGTGGSEAFF. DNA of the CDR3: TGTGCCAGCTCACCACCCGCCGGGACAGGGGGTTCTGAAGCTTTCTTT.

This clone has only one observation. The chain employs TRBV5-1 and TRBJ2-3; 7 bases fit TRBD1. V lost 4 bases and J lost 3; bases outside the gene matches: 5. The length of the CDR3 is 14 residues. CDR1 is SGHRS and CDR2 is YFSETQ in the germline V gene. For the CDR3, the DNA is TGCGCCAGCAGCGTTGACAGGGAGACAGATACGCAGTATTTT. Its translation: CASSVDRETDTQYF.

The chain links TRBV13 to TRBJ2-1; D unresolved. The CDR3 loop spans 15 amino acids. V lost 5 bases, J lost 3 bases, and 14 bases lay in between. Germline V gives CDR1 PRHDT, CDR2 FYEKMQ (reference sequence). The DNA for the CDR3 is TGTGCCAGCAGCCCCCCCCTACCCCACTACAATGAGCAGTTCTTC. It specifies CASSPPLPHYNEQFF.

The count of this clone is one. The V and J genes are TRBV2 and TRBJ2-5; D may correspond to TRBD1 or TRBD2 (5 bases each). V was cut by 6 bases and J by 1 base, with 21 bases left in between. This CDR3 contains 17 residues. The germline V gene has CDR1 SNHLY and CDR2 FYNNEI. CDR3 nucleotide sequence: TGTGCCAGCAGCGTGGGGACCAACCCCCACCCCCAAGAGACCCAGTACTTC. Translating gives CASSVGTNPHPQETQYF.

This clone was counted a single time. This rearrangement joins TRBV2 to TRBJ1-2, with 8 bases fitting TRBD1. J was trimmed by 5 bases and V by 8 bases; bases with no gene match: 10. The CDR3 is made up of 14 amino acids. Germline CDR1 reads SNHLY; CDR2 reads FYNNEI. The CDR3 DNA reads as TGTGCCAGCGGAGAGACACAGGGGGTATATGGCTACACCTTC. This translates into CASGETQGVYGYTF.

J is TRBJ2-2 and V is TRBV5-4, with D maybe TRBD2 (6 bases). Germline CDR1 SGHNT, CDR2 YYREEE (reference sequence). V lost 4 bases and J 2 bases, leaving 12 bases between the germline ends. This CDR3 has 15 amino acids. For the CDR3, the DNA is TGTGCCAGCAGCGCTCCCGGACTAAACACCGGGGAGCTGTTTTTT. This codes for CASSAPGLNTGELFF. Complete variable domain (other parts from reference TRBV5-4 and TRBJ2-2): ETGVTQSPTHLIKTRGQQVTLRCSSQSGHNTVSWYQQALGQGPQFIFQYYREEENGRGNFPPRFSGLQFPNYSSELNVNALELDDSALYLCASSAPGLNTGELFFGEGSRLTVL.

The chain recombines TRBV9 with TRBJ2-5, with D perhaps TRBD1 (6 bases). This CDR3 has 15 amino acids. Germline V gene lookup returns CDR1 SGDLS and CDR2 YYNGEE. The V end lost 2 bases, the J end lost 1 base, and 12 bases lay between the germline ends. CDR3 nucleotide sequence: TGTGCCAGCAGCGTCGGGTCAGGGGCCCAAGAGACCCAGTACTTC. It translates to CASSVGSGAQETQYF.

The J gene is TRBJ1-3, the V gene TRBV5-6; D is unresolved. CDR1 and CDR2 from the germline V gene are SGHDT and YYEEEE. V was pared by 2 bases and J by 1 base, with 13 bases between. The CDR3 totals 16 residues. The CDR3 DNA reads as TGTGCCAGCAGCTTACCGACCGGAGGTTCTGGAAACACCATATATTTT. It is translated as CASSLPTGGSGNTIYF. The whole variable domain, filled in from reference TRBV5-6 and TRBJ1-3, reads DAGVTQSPTHLIKTRGQQVTLRCSPKSGHDTVSWYQQALGQGPQFIFQYYEEEERQRGNFPDRFSGHQFPNYSSELNVNALLLGDSALYLCASSLPTGGSGNTIYFGEGSWLTVV.

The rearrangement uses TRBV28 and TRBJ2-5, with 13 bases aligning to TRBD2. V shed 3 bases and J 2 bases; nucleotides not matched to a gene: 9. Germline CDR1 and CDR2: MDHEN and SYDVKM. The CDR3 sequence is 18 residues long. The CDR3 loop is CASSFLIRTSGGQETQYF. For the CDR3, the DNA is TGTGCCAGCAGTTTCCTTATTCGGACTAGCGGGGGACAAGAGACCCAGTACTTC.

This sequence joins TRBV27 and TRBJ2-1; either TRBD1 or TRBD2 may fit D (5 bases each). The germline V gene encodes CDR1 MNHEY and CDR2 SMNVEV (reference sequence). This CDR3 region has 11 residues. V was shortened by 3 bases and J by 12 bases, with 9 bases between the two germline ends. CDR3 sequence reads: CASSLGVTQFF. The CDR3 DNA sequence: TGTGCCAGCAGTTTGGGGGTTACGCAGTTCTTC.

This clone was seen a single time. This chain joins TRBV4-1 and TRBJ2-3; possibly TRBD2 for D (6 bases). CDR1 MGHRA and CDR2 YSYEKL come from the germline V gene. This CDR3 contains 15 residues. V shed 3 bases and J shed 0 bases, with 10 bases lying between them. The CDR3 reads CASSHLASSTDTQYF. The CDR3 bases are TGCGCCAGCAGCCATCTAGCGTCGAGCACAGATACGCAGTATTTT.

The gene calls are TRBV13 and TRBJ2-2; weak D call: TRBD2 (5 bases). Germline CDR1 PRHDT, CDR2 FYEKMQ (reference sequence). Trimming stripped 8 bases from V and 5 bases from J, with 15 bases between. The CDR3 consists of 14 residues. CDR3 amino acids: CASLGMSGTGELFF. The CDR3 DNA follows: TGTGCCAGCCTCGGGATGTCGGGAACCGGGGAGCTGTTTTTT.

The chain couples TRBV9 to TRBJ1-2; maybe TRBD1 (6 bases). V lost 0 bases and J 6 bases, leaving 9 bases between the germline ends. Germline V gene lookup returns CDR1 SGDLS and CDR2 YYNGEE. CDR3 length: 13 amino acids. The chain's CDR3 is CASSVAEGDGYTF. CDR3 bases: TGTGCCAGCAGCGTAGCTGAGGGGGATGGCTACACCTTC. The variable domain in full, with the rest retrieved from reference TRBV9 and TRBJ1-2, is DSGVTQTPKHLITATGQRVTLRCSPRSGDLSVYWYQQSLDQGLQFLIQYYNGEERAKGNILERFSAQQFPDLHSELNLSSLELGDSALYFCASSVAEGDGYTFGSGTRLTVV.

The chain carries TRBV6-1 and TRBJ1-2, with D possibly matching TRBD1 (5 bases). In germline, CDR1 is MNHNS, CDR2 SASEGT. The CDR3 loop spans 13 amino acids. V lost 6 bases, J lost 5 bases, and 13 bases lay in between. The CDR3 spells CASSLGVGYGYTF. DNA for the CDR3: TGTGCCAGCAGCCTGGGGGTCGGGTATGGCTACACCTTC.

The CDR3 DNA reads TGCAGCGTTGACGAACCCTTTAGCAGCCACCCAACCCACCCAAACGGGGATACGCAGTATTTT. It encodes CSVDEPFSSHPTHPNGDTQYF. This chain connects TRBV29-1 to TRBJ2-3; D gene ambiguous. The germline V gene encodes CDR1 SQVTM and CDR2 ANQGSEA. There are 21 residues in the CDR3. The V end was cut by 3 bases, the J end by 6 bases, with 37 bases between.

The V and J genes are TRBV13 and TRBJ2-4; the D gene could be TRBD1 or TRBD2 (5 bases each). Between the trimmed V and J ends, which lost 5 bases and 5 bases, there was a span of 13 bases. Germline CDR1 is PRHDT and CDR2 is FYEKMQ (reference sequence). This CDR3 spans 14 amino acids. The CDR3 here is CASSTRDRQNIQYF. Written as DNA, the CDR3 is TGTGCCAGCAGCACCCGGGACCGACAAAACATTCAGTACTTC.

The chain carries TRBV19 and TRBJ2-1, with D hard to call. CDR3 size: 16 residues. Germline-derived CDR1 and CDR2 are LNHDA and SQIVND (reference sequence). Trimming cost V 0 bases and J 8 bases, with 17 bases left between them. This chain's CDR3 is CASSIDTEGLQDEQFF. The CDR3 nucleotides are TGTGCCAGTAGTATAGACACGGAAGGTCTTCAGGATGAGCAGTTCTTC.

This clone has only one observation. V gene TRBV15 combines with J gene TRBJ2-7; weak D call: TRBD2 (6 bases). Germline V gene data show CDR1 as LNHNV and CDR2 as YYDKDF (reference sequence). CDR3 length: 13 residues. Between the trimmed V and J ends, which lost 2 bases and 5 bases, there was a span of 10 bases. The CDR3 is CATSRTGRDEQYF. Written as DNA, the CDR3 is TGTGCCACCAGCAGAACCGGGAGAGACGAGCAGTACTTC.

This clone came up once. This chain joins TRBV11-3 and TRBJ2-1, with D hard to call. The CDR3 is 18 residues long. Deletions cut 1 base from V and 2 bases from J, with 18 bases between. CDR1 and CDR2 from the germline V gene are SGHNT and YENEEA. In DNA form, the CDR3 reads TGTGCCAGCAGCTTAGCATCTTTTGGGCTCTCTACCTACAATGAGCAGTTCTTC. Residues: CASSLASFGLSTYNEQFF.

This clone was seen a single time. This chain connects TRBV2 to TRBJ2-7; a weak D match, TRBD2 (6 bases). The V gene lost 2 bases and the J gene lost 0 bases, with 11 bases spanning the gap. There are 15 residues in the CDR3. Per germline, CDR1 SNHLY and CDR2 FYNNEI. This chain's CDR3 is CASSEWGEPSYEQYF. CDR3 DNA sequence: TGTGCCAGCAGTGAATGGGGGGAGCCCTCCTACGAGCAGTACTTC.

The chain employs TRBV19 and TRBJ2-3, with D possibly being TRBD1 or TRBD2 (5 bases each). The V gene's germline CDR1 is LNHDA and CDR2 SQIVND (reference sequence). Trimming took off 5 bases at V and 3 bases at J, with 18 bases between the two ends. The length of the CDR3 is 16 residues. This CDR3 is CASSQIGTPGTDTQYF. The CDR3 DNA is TGTGCCAGTAGTCAGATAGGGACCCCAGGGACAGATACGCAGTATTTT. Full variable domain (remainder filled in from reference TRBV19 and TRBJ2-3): DGGITQSPKYLFRKEGQNVTLSCEQNLNHDAMYWYRQDPGQGLRLIYYSQIVNDFQKGDIAEGYSVSREKKESFPLTVTSAQKNPTAFYLCASSQIGTPGTDTQYFGPGTRLTVL.

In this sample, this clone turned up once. The DNA for the CDR3 is TGTGCCAGCAGCCAGGGCCCCAATGAGCAGTTCTTC. Encoded protein: CASSQGPNEQFF. The chain carries TRBV7-9 and TRBJ2-1; possible D gene TRBD1, 5 bases. Germline V gene data show CDR1 as SEHNR and CDR2 as FQNEAQ (reference sequence). This CDR3 has 12 residues. The V and J ends lost 5 bases and 6 bases respectively, with 8 bases between them.

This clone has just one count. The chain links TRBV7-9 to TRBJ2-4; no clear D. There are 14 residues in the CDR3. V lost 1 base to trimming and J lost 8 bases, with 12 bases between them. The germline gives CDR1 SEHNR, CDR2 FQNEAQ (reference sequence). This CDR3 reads CASSLGGRLDIQYF. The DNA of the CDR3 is TGTGCCAGCAGCTTAGGTGGACGGTTGGACATTCAGTACTTC.

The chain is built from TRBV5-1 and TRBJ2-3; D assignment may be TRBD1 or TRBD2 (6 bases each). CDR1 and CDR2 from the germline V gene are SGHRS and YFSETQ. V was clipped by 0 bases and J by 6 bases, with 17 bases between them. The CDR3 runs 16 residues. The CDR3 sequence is CASSLVPGGLLDTQYF. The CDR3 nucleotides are TGCGCCAGCAGCTTGGTCCCTGGGGGGCTGTTGGATACGCAGTATTTT.

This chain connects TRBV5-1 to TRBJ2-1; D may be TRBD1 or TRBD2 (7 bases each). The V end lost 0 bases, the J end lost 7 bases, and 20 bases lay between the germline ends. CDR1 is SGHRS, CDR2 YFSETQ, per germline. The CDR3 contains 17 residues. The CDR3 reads CASSLALGQGGENEQFF. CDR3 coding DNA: TGCGCCAGCAGCTTGGCCTTGGGGCAGGGGGGGGAGAATGAGCAGTTCTTC.

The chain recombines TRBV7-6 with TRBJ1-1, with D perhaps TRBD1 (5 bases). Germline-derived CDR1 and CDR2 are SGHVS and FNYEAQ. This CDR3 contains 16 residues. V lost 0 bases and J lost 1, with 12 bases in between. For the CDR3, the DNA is TGTGCCAGCAGCTTAGCGCCTCCGACAGAGAACACTGAAGCTTTCTTT. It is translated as CASSLAPPTENTEAFF.

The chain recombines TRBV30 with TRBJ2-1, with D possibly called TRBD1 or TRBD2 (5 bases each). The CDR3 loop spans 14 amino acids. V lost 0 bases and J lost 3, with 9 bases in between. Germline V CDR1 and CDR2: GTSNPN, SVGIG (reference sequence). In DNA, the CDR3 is TGTGCCTGGAGTGTGGGGACCAGCTACAATGAGCAGTTCTTC. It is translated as CAWSVGTSYNEQFF.

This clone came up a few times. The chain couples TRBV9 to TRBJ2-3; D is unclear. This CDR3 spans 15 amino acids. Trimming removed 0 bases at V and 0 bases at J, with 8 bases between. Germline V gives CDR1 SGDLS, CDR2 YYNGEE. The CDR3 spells CASSVVASSTDTQYF. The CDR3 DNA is TGTGCCAGCAGCGTAGTGGCGTCTAGCACAGATACGCAGTATTTT.